Shown below are 12 T cell receptor beta chains from a single sample sequenced in a study of blood T cell repertoires in COVID-19. TCRdb's table, derived via immunoSEQ multiplex PCR, lists solely in-frame clones and lacks some. This table holds about 260,000 clones, 70% to 90% found once. Sequenced input: peripheral blood. Source of these receptors: a woman aged 35 to 49 with acute or convalescent COVID-19.

This chain connects TRBV7-2 to TRBJ2-3; tentative D call: TRBD1 (5 bases). The CDR3 covers 13 residues. V was clipped by 4 bases and J by 7 bases, with 12 bases between them. The V gene's germline CDR1 is SGHTA and CDR2 FQGNSA. CDR3 DNA sequence: TGTGCCAGCAGCTACGACAGACAGAATACGCAGTATTTT. This codes for CASSYDRQNTQYF.

V and J are TRBV4-1 and TRBJ2-2; D is uncertain. Germline V gene sequence: CDR1 MGHRA, CDR2 YSYEKL. V was shortened by 3 bases and J by 7 bases, with 9 bases between the two germline ends. CDR3 size: 13 residues. The chain's CDR3 is CASSQVPSGELFF. In DNA form, the CDR3 reads TGCGCCAGCAGCCAGGTTCCTAGCGGGGAGCTGTTTTTT.

This chain uses TRBV5-6 with TRBJ2-1, with D perhaps matching TRBD2 (5 bases). The germline V and J ends were trimmed by 0 bases and 10 bases, with 5 bases remaining between them. The length of the CDR3 is 11 residues. The V gene's germline CDR1 is SGHDT and CDR2 YYEEEE. This CDR3 reads CASSLGGEQFF. Here the CDR3 DNA reads TGTGCCAGCAGCTTGGGCGGGGAGCAGTTCTTC.

This clone was detected once. The chain employs TRBV19 and TRBJ2-1, with D perhaps TRBD1 (5 bases). The CDR3 length is 16 residues. V gave up 4 bases and J gave up 4 bases, with 17 bases separating them. CDR1 and CDR2 (germline): LNHDA, SQIVND (reference sequence). The CDR3, as DNA: TGTGCCAGTAGTAATGGGGCAGGGCGTGGGTACAATGAGCAGTTCTTC. This codes for CASSNGAGRGYNEQFF.

The chain has TRBV19 and TRBJ1-1, with D unclear. Germline V gives CDR1 LNHDA, CDR2 SQIVND (reference sequence). Trimming shortened V by 3 bases and J by 6 bases, and 20 bases separated the two germline ends. The CDR3 extends over 16 amino acids. CDR3 nucleotide sequence: TGTGCCAGTAGTATTTTTCTTGGAGCGTCAAATTCTGAAGCTTTCTTT. This sequence encodes CASSIFLGASNSEAFF.

The J gene is TRBJ1-1, the V gene TRBV6-6; D not resolved. The CDR3 is made up of 12 amino acids. V was trimmed by 2 bases and J by 4 bases, leaving 5 bases between them. The germline V gene encodes CDR1 MNHNY and CDR2 SVGAGI (reference sequence). In DNA, the CDR3 is TGTGCCAGCAGTTACGCGGGCACTGAAGCTTTCTTT. Amino acid sequence: CASSYAGTEAFF.

The J gene is TRBJ1-3, the V gene TRBV2; 7 bases match TRBD1. Germline V gene data show CDR1 as SNHLY and CDR2 as FYNNEI. V lost 6 bases to trimming and J lost 0 bases; unmatched junction nucleotides: 8. This CDR3 comprises 16 residues. The CDR3 DNA is TGTGCCAGCAGAGGAGGGGGCTCCAGCTCTGGAAACACCATATATTTT. Translation gives CASRGGGSSSGNTIYF.

The chain's CDR3 is CASSLTGDIPEAFF. CDR3 in DNA: TGTGCCAGCAGCTTGACAGGGGATATACCTGAAGCTTTCTTT. The chain couples TRBV11-2 to TRBJ1-1, with 8 bases fitting TRBD1. This CDR3 comprises 14 residues. The germline CDR1 and CDR2 sequences are SGHAT and FQNNGV. V shed 3 bases, J shed 6 bases, and the junction held 6 bases outside the gene matches.

The chain employs TRBV2 and TRBJ1-4; TRBD1 agrees at 8 bases. The germline V gene encodes CDR1 SNHLY and CDR2 FYNNEI. After removal of 6 bases from V and 0 bases from J, the junction contained 3 bases not matched to a gene. This CDR3 is built from 15 residues. This CDR3 is CASRGQASTNEKLFF. CDR3 DNA: TGTGCCAGCAGGGGACAGGCCTCAACTAATGAAAAACTGTTTTTT. Supplemented by reference TRBV2 and TRBJ1-4, the full variable domain reads EPEVTQTPSHQVTQMGQEVILRCVPISNHLYFYWYRQILGQKVEFLVSFYNNEISEKSEIFDDQFSVERPDGSNFTLKIRSTKLEDSAMYFCASRGQASTNEKLFFGSGTQLSVL.

This chain uses TRBV2 with TRBJ1-5; D might be TRBD1 (6 bases). Between the trimmed V and J ends, which lost 4 bases and 9 bases, there was a span of 22 bases. Germline CDR1 is SNHLY and CDR2 is FYNNEI. The CDR3 runs 16 residues. CDR3 sequence: CASSGGHTLSIRPQHF. CDR3 nucleotides: TGTGCCAGCAGTGGGGGACACACCCTCAGCATTCGGCCCCAGCATTTT.

Note on this clone: Other DNA sequences of this sample code for an identical CDR3. V is TRBV18 and J is TRBJ2-7; D may be TRBD2 (6 bases). The V and J ends lost 3 bases and 4 bases respectively, with 10 bases between them. Germline CDR1 KGHSH, CDR2 LQKENI. The CDR3 contains 13 residues. Written as DNA, the CDR3 is TGTGCCAGCTCACCCGGGAGAGCTTACGAGCAGTACGTC. It codes for CASSPGRAYEQYV.

Only one count was recorded for this clone. The rearrangement joins TRBV15 to TRBJ2-7, with D tentatively TRBD2 (5 bases). The length of the CDR3 is 16 residues. V was shortened by 1 base and J by 3 bases, with 16 bases between the two germline ends. CDR1 LNHNV and CDR2 YYDKDF come from the germline V gene (reference sequence). The CDR3 sequence is CATSRATGFGVYEQYV. The CDR3 nucleotides read TGTGCCACCAGCAGAGCTACGGGATTTGGTGTCTACGAGCAGTACGTC.